This T cell receptor beta chain was captured by sequencing in a study of cytomegalovirus exposure and HLA in healthy donors (dated by TCRdb to 2016 to 2017). The study in broad terms: According to an earlier analysis of 450 to 650 of the donors, about 170 million T cells yielded 117 million unique TCR beta sequences and approximately 280 Gb of sequence data. An early release covering roughly 640 HLA-typed donors comprised about 310 gigabases of sequencing data and tens of millions of unique TCR sequences. Among the roughly 400 genotyped donors, about 85% belonged to the genetic ancestry cluster associated with self-reported Caucasian donors. The study aimed to test whether cataloging public T cell receptors could reveal signatures of past pathogen exposure. The T cell repertoires of under 700 subjects were profiled by immunosequencing and related to cytomegalovirus serostatus. A separate validation cohort of 100 to 150 different subjects was used in addition to the roughly 640-subject first cohort. To predict cytomegalovirus infection status, the study combined high-throughput TCR immunosequencing, statistical association of individual TCRs with disease status, and machine learning. A later analysis re-analyzed previously published TCR beta repertoires from approximately 700 donors and added high-resolution HLA genotyping to study TCR occurrence patterns. Rather than drawing on any new phenotypic data, the later analysis identified candidate immune exposures from TCR beta sequences and the way those sequences occurred across donors. An earlier analysis of 587 of the donors used high-throughput TCR beta sequencing to judge whether each TCR beta V gene segment behaved as functional or pseudogenic. Donor age, sex, ethnicity and CMV serostatus were collected together with the repertoire data. In a later genetic analysis, genome-wide SNP genotypes for about three fifths of the roughly 670 donors were used, and that subset was treated as a discovery cohort. Every discovery cohort repertoire had been produced on one sequencing platform. Both class I and class II loci were covered by HLA typing, at four-digit resolution. Typing coverage differed by locus: A, B, C, DRB1 and DQB1 were typed in about 620-630 donors, DQA1 in about 560, DPA1 in nearly 610, and DPB1 in roughly 450. Four to six DR-DQ haplotypes were handled as single units for association and clustering, since linkage in the cohort was strong. On average, around 230,000 unique TCR beta nucleotide sequences were sequenced per donor among about 400 genotyped donors of the cohort, with roughly 20% of those sequences being non-productive.

In total, 666 healthy bone marrow donors made up the cohort. All cohort members were sampled while nominally healthy, although unrecorded immune exposures were likely present. The donor was CMV seropositive and belonged to the group of over 250 seropositive cohort members. Every donor gave a peripheral blood sample, and the peripheral blood mononuclear cells from that sample were used for TCR beta sequencing. Genomic DNA was extracted from the blood cell samples with the Qiagen DNeasy Blood Extraction Kit. About this clone: It lacks a known antigen. Per-base qualities were not stored, and no clone one base away is much larger.

Library creation used the immunoSEQ multiplex PCR assay. The multiplex PCR relied on a mix of 60 forward primers for TCR Vbeta segments and 13 reverse primers for TCR Jbeta segments. Amplification of the CDR3 region of rearranged TCR beta genes was performed with a multiplex PCR assay on genomic DNA. The amplified TCR beta libraries were sequenced on the Illumina HiSeq System as 87-base-pair reads. The authors processed their data as follows. Across the 600 to 700 repertoires, a later analysis counted about 81 million unique TCR beta chains, 9.5 million to 13 million of which were shared by at least two donors. A nearest-neighbor algorithm error-corrected the raw reads and collapsed the reads into unique sequences, merging closely related sequences to remove PCR and sequencing errors. To assign V, D and J gene segments, CDR3 sequences were aligned to IMGT reference sequences. For a sequence to be retained, a match of at least six nucleotides was required to both a V gene segment and a J gene segment. Rearrangements were called productive when the CDR3 lacked stop codons and stayed in frame with V and J; all others were non-productive. Following IMGT convention, CDR3 was defined as the stretch from the second conserved V-encoded cysteine to the conserved J-encoded phenylalanine. The earlier analysis of about 610 of the donors excluded sequences that lacked an unambiguous match to a single V gene segment. In an earlier analysis of some 590 of the donors, a V segment was called functional when productive rearrangements were above 56.7%, and segregating when the standard deviation between donors exceeded 5%. A statistical classification framework was developed to diagnose cytomegalovirus status using the catalog of TCR beta chain sequences. In a later analysis, V and J genes were assigned by comparing TCR nucleotide sequences against IMGT/GENE-DB human TR gene sequences. In a later analysis, CDR3 sequences and most-parsimonious VDJ recombination scenarios were assigned using the TCRdist pipeline. A later analysis defined each TCR beta chain by its CDR3 amino acid sequence plus V-gene family, and excluded reads lacking a unique V-gene family. As a way to deal with suspected cross-contamination and a sequencing artifact, a later analysis dropped 450 to 600 nucleotide sequences that were highly shared and had low generation probability. In a later analysis, a clonal expansion index was calculated for each public chain from normalized within-repertoire ranks of inferred template counts. In a later analysis, generation probabilities were computed using a VDJ recombination model fitted to out-of-frame rearrangements, and the results were checked against IGoR. Hypergeometric tests were used in a later analysis to score TCR-TCR, TCR-HLA and TCR-CMV co-occurrence, with a repertoire-size bias correction applied to the TCR pairs. A later analysis estimated false discovery rates by permuting HLA or CMV assignments 20 times. In a later analysis, co-occurring TCRs were grouped using DBSCAN, with TCRdist sequence similarity added in when clustering inside HLA-allele-positive subsets. For co-occurrence clustering, repertoires with fewer than 30,000 or more than 120,000 public chains were excluded, along with 4 to 6 repertoires with anomalous nucleotide sharing. TCRdb retrieved this table from immuneACCESS and kept in-frame rearrangements only. Not all clones are present; in checked studies, unresolved V genes account for under half, and no reason is known for the remainder. V and J calls and clone size come straight from that table; D and trimming were deduced from the DNA. The sample table lists around 150,000 clones, roughly 80% of them with a count of one. The top ten hold approximately 2.1% of the sample.

From the cysteine up to the phenylalanine, the CDR3 has a length of 13 residues. Only CDR3 DNA remains: 39 bases, in frame from the first base. V lost 1 base and J lost 8 bases; the stretch between them is 11 bases long. The germline V gene (reference sequence) specifies SEHNR as CDR1 and FQNEAQ as CDR2. Broad study findings and their caveats: The study listed 170 or so TCR beta chains as associated with cytomegalovirus. Sequencing depth was assumed to be roughly uniform across donors in the presence/absence analyses, though that assumption may not hold. Compared with the 666-donor mean, donors in an Asian-associated ancestry cluster had fewer N-insertions in productive TCRs, according to a later genetic analysis. Strong co-occurrence of HLA alleles, especially DR and DQ, made assigning TCR associations to individual alleles difficult. In a later analysis, the rate of TCR association differed among HLA loci, with DRB1 alleles having the most associated TCRs and HLA-C alleles having the fewest. In a later analysis, several top co-occurrence clusters were reported to appear linked to parvovirus B19, influenza, CMV and Epstein-Barr virus. A further reported finding was that TCR beta sequences accurately predicted the HLA-A and HLA-B alleles for most subjects in the first cohort. The only immune exposure information available for the cohort was CMV serostatus. The classifier was reported to diagnose cytomegalovirus status with high specificity and sensitivity in both the original and validation cohorts. Some IMGT-functional V segments, including TRBV6-2 and TRBV6-3, could not be distinguished by the 87-base-pair reads and were therefore excluded. According to the authors, the approach could potentially be generalized to other disease states and immunological phenotypes. Because some donors lacked HLA typing at each locus, the association tests relied only on the typed subset. In an earlier analysis of around 600 of the donors, most TCR beta V segments appeared in productive rearrangements about 87% or about 30% of the time, broadly matching IMGT annotations. In a later analysis, HLA-associated TCR beta chains were found to be more clonally expanded and to have lower generation probabilities than equally common non-associated chains. According to a later analysis, most CMV-associated TCR beta chains appeared to be HLA-restricted, and the HLA associations seemed to be driven largely by CMV exposure. V-gene and J-gene trimming of TCR beta chains was associated with a missense DCLRE1C variant in a later genetic analysis, and the association was replicated in an independent cohort. A few of the identified cytomegalovirus-associated TCR beta chains were confirmed in vitro to be specific for cytomegalovirus antigens. Across donors, most TCR sequences were observed very rarely, whereas some public TCRs were present in many individuals. Because counts were too low, fewer than 20 rarely observed V segments, including chromosome 9 orphons, were excluded from the earlier analysis of under 650 of the donors. At a false discovery rate of 0.05, a later analysis linked around 15,000 TCR beta sequences to specific HLA alleles. The cohort was sequenced for TCR beta chains only, and without alpha or paired-chain data the features that could be detected were limited. A group of highly shared sequence variants was considered likely to be a technical artifact of the sequencing pipeline. Linkage disequilibrium might explain the correlated functional status among segregating V segments, but an unknown experimental factor could not be ruled out.

The origin of this receptor is a man between 45 and 60 years old in good health and CMV-seropositive. Here the chain combines TRBV7-9 and TRBJ1-1, with a tentative D gene TRBD1 over 5 matching bases. Specimen: PBMCs. The DNA is TGTGCCAGCAGCTTAGTTAGGCAGGGAGAAGCTTTCTTT. Its product reads: CASSLVRQGEAFF.